This is a list of T cell receptor beta chains from one sample in a study of identical twins. One entry per CDR3 protein results from TCRdb running MiXCR on the 5' RACE reads. Counted here are 250,000 to 350,000 distinct CDR3 sequences, 7.5% to 9.5% occurring once; the ten biggest clones make up roughly 6.4%. The sample was also linked to a second study, of yellow fever vaccine responses in identical twins.

Sequencing input: CD8+ T cells sorted from blood. These receptors were obtained from a woman aged 18-29 years in good health. The conserved cysteine and the conserved F or W are not part of the CDR3 here. The D gene is left open where the match is weak.

cdr3_aa	d_call	v_call	j_call
ASSDSVAGVHEQF	TRBD2	TRBV2	TRBJ2-1
SASWKSSYNEQF	-	TRBV20-1	TRBJ2-1
SARDEDRGTYEQY	TRBD1	TRBV20-1	TRBJ2-7
SVGRVGLGPDGYT	-	TRBV29-1	TRBJ1-2
ASSRLATGEQF	-	TRBV11-3	TRBJ2-1
ASSPSGGAPGELF	TRBD2	TRBV12-3/TRBV12-4	TRBJ2-2
SANTGARAYEQY	TRBD1	TRBV20-1	TRBJ2-7
ASSPWGRDEQY	-	TRBV7-9	TRBJ2-7
ASSLFSGNTIY	-	TRBV11-2	TRBJ1-3
ASSGGFRETQY	-	TRBV4-1	TRBJ2-5
SATDGTDYEQY	TRBD1	TRBV20-1	TRBJ2-7
ASSREVPGTSYNEQF	-	TRBV28	TRBJ2-1
ASSQDSGTVSDYGYT	TRBD1	TRBV3-1	TRBJ1-2
ASEDRGTYNEQF	TRBD1	TRBV12-3/TRBV12-4	TRBJ2-1
SALLGAKYSNQPQH	-	TRBV20-1	TRBJ1-5
ASSPTGGFNEQY	TRBD1	TRBV11-3	TRBJ2-7
ASRDRGDNQPQH	TRBD1	TRBV6-1	TRBJ1-5
ASSLLGSETQY	-	TRBV12-3/TRBV12-4	TRBJ2-5